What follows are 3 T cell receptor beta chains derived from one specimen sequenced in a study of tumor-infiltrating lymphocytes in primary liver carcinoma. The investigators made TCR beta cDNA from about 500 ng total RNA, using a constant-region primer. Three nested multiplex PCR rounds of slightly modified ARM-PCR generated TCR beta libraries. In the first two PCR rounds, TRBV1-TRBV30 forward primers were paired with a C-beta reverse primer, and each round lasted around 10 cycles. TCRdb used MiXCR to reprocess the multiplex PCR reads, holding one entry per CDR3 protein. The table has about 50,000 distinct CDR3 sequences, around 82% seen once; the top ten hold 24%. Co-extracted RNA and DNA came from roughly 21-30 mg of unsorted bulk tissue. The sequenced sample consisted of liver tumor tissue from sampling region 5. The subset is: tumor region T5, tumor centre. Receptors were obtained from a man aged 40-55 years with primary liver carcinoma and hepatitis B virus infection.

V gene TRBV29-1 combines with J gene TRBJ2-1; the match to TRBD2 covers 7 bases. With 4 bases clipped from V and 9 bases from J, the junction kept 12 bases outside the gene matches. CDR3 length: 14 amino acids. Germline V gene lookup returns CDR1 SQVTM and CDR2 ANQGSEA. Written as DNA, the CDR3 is TGCAGCGTTGCCCTAGTGGGAGGGGTCGGTGAGCAGTTCTTC. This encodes CSVALVGGVGEQFF.

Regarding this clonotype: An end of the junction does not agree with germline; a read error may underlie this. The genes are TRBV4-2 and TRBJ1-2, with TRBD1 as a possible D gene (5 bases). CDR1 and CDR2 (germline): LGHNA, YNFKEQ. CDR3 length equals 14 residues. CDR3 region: CASSQDRTGWGYAF. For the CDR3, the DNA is TGTGCCAGCAGTCAAGATCGAACAGGCTGGGGCTACGCCTTC.

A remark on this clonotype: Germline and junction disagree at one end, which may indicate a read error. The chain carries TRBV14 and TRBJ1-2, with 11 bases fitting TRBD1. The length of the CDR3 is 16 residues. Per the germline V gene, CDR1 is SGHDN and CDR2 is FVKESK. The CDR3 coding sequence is TGTACCAGCAGCCAACCAGGACAGGGGGCGCGGTATGGCTACACCTTC. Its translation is CTSSQPGQGARYGYTF.